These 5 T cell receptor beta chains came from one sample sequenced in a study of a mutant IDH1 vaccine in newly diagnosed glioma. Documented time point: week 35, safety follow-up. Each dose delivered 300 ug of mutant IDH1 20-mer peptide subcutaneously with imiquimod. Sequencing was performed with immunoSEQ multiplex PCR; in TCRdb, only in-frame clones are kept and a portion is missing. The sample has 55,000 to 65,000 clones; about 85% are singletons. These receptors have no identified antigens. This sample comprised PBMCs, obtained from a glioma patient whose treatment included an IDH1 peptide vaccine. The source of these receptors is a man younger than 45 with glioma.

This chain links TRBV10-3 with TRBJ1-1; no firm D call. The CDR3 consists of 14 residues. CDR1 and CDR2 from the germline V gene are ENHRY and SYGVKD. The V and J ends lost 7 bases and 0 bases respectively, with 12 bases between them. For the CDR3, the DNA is TGTGCCATCAAGGAGGATCTGATGAACACTGAAGCTTTCTTT. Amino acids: CAIKEDLMNTEAFF.

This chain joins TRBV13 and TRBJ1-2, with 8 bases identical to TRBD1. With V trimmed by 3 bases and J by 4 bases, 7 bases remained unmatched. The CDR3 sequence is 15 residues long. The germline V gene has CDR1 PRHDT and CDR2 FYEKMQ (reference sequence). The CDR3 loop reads CASSFRTGTSYGYTF. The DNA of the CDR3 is TGTGCCAGCAGCTTTAGGACAGGGACGAGCTATGGCTACACCTTC.

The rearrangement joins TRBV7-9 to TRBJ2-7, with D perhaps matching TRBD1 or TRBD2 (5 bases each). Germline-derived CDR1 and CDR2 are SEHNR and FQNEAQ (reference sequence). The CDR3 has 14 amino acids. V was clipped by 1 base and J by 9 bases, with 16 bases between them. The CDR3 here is CASSLGGAHLPQYF. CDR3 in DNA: TGTGCCAGCAGCTTAGGAGGGGCCCACCTTCCGCAGTACTTC.

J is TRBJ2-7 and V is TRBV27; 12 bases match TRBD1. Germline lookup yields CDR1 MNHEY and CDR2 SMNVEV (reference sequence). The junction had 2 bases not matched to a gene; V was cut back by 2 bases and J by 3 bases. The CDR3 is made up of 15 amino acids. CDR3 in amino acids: CASSLGTGGFYEQYF. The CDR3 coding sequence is TGTGCCAGCAGTTTAGGGACAGGGGGCTTCTACGAGCAGTACTTC.

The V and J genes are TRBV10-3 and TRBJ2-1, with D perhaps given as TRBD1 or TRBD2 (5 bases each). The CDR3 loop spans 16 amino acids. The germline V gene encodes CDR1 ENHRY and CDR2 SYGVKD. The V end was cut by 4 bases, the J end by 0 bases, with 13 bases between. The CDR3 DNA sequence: TGTGCCATCAGTGTTGTTGGGGGAAGCTCCTACAATGAGCAGTTCTTC. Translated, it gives CAISVVGGSSYNEQFF.